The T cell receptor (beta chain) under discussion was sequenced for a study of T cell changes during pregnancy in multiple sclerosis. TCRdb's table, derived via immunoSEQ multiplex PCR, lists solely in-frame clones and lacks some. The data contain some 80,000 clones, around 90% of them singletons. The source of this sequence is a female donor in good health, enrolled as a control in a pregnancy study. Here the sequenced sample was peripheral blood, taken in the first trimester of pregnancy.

The CDR3 coding sequence is TGTGCCAGCAGTTACGACAGGGGGCGGAACACTGAAGCTTTCTTT. Translation: CASSYDRGRNTEAFF. The chain is built from TRBV6-5 and TRBJ1-1; 10 positions match TRBD1. Germline CDR1 MNHEY, CDR2 SVGAGI. The CDR3 runs 15 residues. Unmatched junction bases numbered 1, after V lost 2 bases and J lost 1 base.